This record concerns one TCR beta chain sequence. Its antigen is still unknown. The sample holds no much larger clone one base away, and base qualities are not on file. TCR beta CDR3 regions were amplified from RNA transcripts. The TCR CDR3 was subjected to a first round of RT-PCR using the HTBI primer set and the Qiagen OneStep RT-PCR kit. A second multiplex PCR round built the libraries, followed by size selection and purification. The libraries were sequenced on an Illumina HiSeq2000 using paired-end 100 bp reads. The paper's processing steps were these. Raw data were processed with SOAPnuke, discarding reads with adapters, uncalled bases, mean Phred below 15, or no exact constant-primer or identifier match. High-quality paired reads were merged with COPE v1.2.5, and unique nucleotide sequences were defined as clonotypes. Clonotypes were aligned to IMGT TRBV, TRBD and TRBJ reference segments using MiTCR v1.1. Only V-J combinations with frequency above 0.0001, covering about 99% of repertoires, were analysed. A TCS score was defined as the ratio between F50 (clonal expansion) and ExV (chaos), using BLOSUM62-based TCRdist between CDR3 peptides within each V-J. Welch's t-statistics and random forest reduced roughly 500 V-J features to about 13, which were used in a naive Bayes classifier (R e1071). The public sequencing data were trimmed at Q25 with fastp and processed into clonotypes with MiXCR by TCRdb, which kept only in-frame beta chains. Every CDR3 protein is listed once, alongside the most common genes and DNA of its rows. What appears here as the V and J calls and clone size reflects TCRdb's work, not the paper's. The sample contains roughly 350,000 distinct CDR3 sequences, 13% to 15% of them found a single time. Around 20% of the sample is held by the ten biggest clonotypes.

In the ophthalmopathy patients, disease was moderately to severely active, with a Clinical Activity Score of 3 or more, a NOSPECS grade of 4 or more, and a duration of less than 3 months. Patients with uncontrolled infections, other autoimmune diseases, pregnancy or lactation were excluded. Clinical symptoms, serum thyroxine and TRAb, thyroid ultrasound, and orbital computed tomography formed the basis for the diagnoses. PBMCs were separated from around 9.1 ml of fresh peripheral blood using Ficoll-Paque density gradient centrifugation. Total RNA was extracted using Trizol reagent, and RNA quality was assessed on an Agilent 2100 Bioanalyzer. The sample originates from a study of T cells in Graves' hyperthyroidism and ophthalmopathy (dated by TCRdb to the late 2010s). With respect to the entire study: Peripheral blood was sampled at the time of initial diagnosis, prior to any treatment. To identify distinguishing TCR V-J signatures, a discovery cohort of around 100 patients was used, comprising some 43 with Graves' ophthalmopathy and 57 with stable Graves' hyperthyroidism. An independent validation cohort of under 20 hyperthyroidism patients and 17 patients who later progressed to ophthalmopathy tested prospective prediction of ophthalmopathy. The approximately 95 discovery patients were divided at random into training and test sets in a 7:3 ratio. The study also compared thyroid tissue and blood T-cell repertoires from 6 or 7 Graves' hyperthyroidism patients. After blood sampling, hyperthyroidism patients were treated with methimazole at a starting dose of 30 mg daily, and ophthalmopathy patients were treated with high-dose intravenous methylprednisolone. TCR Vbeta CDR3 sequencing of around 130 peripheral blood samples (about 45 ophthalmopathy, roughly 74 hyperthyroidism and some 17 progressor patients) is reported in the paper.

For CDR1 and CDR2, the germline V gene lists MNHNS and SASEGT. Trimming takes 6 bases from V and 2 bases from J, and the germline ends sit 14 bases apart. The CDR3 measures 14 amino acids from cysteine to phenylalanine. Just CDR3 DNA is preserved here, 42 bases in frame from base 1. Study-level results and caveats: Most expanded thyroid clonotypes (frequency above 0.001) were also detected in blood, a finding suggesting that blood repertoires may reflect thyroid immune responses. No statistical method was used to set the sample size in advance, and investigators knew the group allocation. A model built on a 13 V-J signature distinguished ophthalmopathy from stable hyperthyroidism, reaching roughly 88% sensitivity and under 84% specificity in cross-validation and 80%/75% in testing. In validation, progression to ophthalmopathy was predicted by the model with 65% to 71% sensitivity and roughly 72% specificity, a median of about 6 months before onset.

The chain is encoded by TRBV6-1 joined to TRBJ2-7; a weak D assignment points to TRBD1 (6 bases agree). Sequencing was performed on blood. The sequence came from a woman aged 30 to 39 with Graves' ophthalmopathy. CDR3 sequence: CASRKGQGTYEQYF. The DNA sequence is as follows: TGTGCCAGCAGGAAGGGGCAGGGGACCTACGAGCAGTACTTC.